This T cell receptor (beta chain) was captured by sequencing in a study of cytomegalovirus exposure and HLA in healthy donors. The study's findings and limits: It was reported that the classifier diagnosed cytomegalovirus status with high specificity and sensitivity in both the original and validation cohorts.

A word on this clone: The antigen is undetermined.

The PCR had 60 Vbeta and 13 Jbeta primers. The repertoire was sequenced with immunoSEQ multiplex PCR; TCRdb's copy has only in-frame clones and lacks some. The sample lists 70,000 to 85,000 clones, under 80% occurring once. V dropped 3 bases and J dropped 1 base, with 15 bases sitting between them. CDR3 length equals 16 residues. The germline V gene encodes CDR1 LGHNA and CDR2 YNFKEQ. This receptor was identified in a man aged 40-49 years in good health and CMV-seropositive. V and J are TRBV4-2 and TRBJ2-5, with D possibly matching TRBD1 (6 bases). Material: PBMCs. CDR3 amino acids: CASSQYPGQPQETQYF. The CDR3 DNA reads TGTGCCAGCAGCCAGTACCCGGGACAACCCCAAGAGACCCAGTACTTC.